The rows below give T cell receptor beta chains drawn from one sample of a study of cytomegalovirus exposure and HLA in healthy donors. The data were produced by immunoSEQ multiplex PCR, yet TCRdb's version contains in-frame clones alone and is incomplete. The table shows 100,000 or so clones, with 12% to 15% occurring only once. Sequenced material: PBMCs. These receptors originate from a female donor in good health and CMV-seronegative. Each CDR3 is given with its conserved first and last residue. D genes are given only for firm matches. Clone size, where shown, is once, few, many, or a class for clones that have expanded.

>TRBV30|.|TRBJ2-7|TRBD2
CAWSVGASGGYEQYF
TGTGCCTGGAGTGTAGGAGCTAGCGGGGGATACGAGCAGTACTTC
>TRBV9|.|TRBJ2-1|.
CASSVARADYEQFF
TGTGCCAGCAGCGTAGCTAGGGCGGACTATGAGCAGTTCTTC
>TRBV27|.|TRBJ1-2|.
CASMVSQGNYGYTF
TGTGCCAGCATGGTGTCGCAGGGTAACTATGGCTACACCTTC
>TRBV5-1|few|TRBJ1-1|.
CASSLKRDIYTEAFF
TGCGCCAGCAGCTTGAAGCGGGACATCTACACTGAAGCTTTCTTT
>TRBV15|.|TRBJ2-3|TRBD2
CATSRLRSGGDTQYF
TGTGCCACCAGCAGACTACGGAGCGGGGGGGATACGCAGTATTTT
>TRBV5-8|.|TRBJ2-1|TRBD2
CASSLTSGSSSYNEQFF
TGTGCCAGCAGCTTGACTAGCGGGAGTTCCTCCTACAATGAGCAGTTCTTC
>TRBV11-3|once|TRBJ2-3|TRBD2
CASSLRLAGGPDTQYF
TGTGCCAGCAGCTTACGACTAGCGGGGGGCCCAGATACGCAGTATTTT
>TRBV7-8|.|TRBJ1-6|.
CASSLSQGTSPLHF
TGTGCCAGCAGCTTATCGCAGGGGACTTCACCCCTCCACTTT
>TRBV7-6|few|TRBJ1-2|.
CASSSGGGYTF
TGTGCCAGCAGCTCCGGGGGTGGCTACACCTTC
>TRBV10-1|.|TRBJ2-7|TRBD2
CARITTGLAGIYEQYF
TGCGCCAGGATAACGACTGGACTAGCGGGTATCTACGAGCAGTACTTC
>TRBV28|.|TRBJ1-5|.
CASSLSLLNSNQPQHF
TGTGCCAGCAGTTTATCGCTATTAAATAGCAATCAGCCCCAGCATTTT
>TRBV5-4|.|TRBJ2-7|TRBD2
CASSLAGLANHYEQYF
TGTGCCAGCAGCTTGGCGGGACTAGCAAATCACTACGAGCAGTACTTC
>TRBV6-5|.|TRBJ1-5|.
CASSRGAGAVQPQHF
TGTGCCAGCAGCCGTGGGGCAGGGGCGGTGCAGCCCCAGCATTTT
>TRBV28|once|TRBJ1-3|TRBD1
CASSIINGDRGGNTIYF
TGTGCCAGCAGCATTATCAATGGGGACAGGGGAGGAAACACCATATATTTT
>TRBV10-3|.|TRBJ2-5|.
CAISESVGGPQETQYF
TGTGCCATCAGTGAGTCCGTGGGAGGCCCACAAGAGACCCAGTACTTC
>TRBV6-6|few|TRBJ1-1|.
CASSRTGILNTEAFF
TGTGCCAGCAGCCGAACAGGGATTTTGAACACTGAAGCTTTCTTT
>TRBV25-1|.|TRBJ1-3|TRBD1
CASSELGQGSGNTIYF
TGTGCCAGCAGTGAACTTGGACAGGGCTCTGGAAACACCATATATTTT
>TRBV6-6|.|TRBJ2-7|TRBD1
CASSIGTGRDEQYF
TGTGCCAGCAGTATCGGGACAGGGAGAGACGAGCAGTACTTC
>TRBV30|few|TRBJ1-2|.
CAWSVFGSQRGGYTF
TGTGCCTGGAGTGTATTCGGCTCCCAGCGTGGCGGCTACACCTTC
>TRBV27|.|TRBJ1-1|TRBD1
CASSSGTGLNTEAFF
TGTGCCAGCAGTTCAGGGACAGGATTGAACACTGAAGCTTTCTTT
>TRBV7-2|.|TRBJ2-7|TRBD2
CASSLLAGRSYEQYF
TGTGCCAGCAGTCTTTTAGCGGGTCGCTCCTACGAGCAGTACTTC
>TRBV19|once|TRBJ2-7|TRBD2
CATGTSGRYSGEQYF
TGTGCCACCGGGACTAGCGGGAGGTATTCGGGAGAGCAGTACTTC
>TRBV30|few|TRBJ1-1|.
CAWSAENTEAFF
TGTGCCTGGAGTGCAGAAAACACTGAAGCTTTCTTT
>TRBV4-1|few|TRBJ2-5|.
CASSQPGRREQETQYF
TGCGCCAGCAGCCAACCCGGCCGACGGGAGCAAGAGACCCAGTACTTC
>TRBV29-1|few|TRBJ2-7|TRBD1
CSAGTGKGVEQYF
TGCAGCGCCGGGACAGGGAAAGGTGTGGAGCAGTACTTC
>TRBV6-1|.|TRBJ2-5|TRBD2
CASSEGRGAWETQYF
TGTGCCAGCAGCGAAGGGCGGGGGGCGTGGGAGACCCAGTACTTC
>TRBV4-3|few|TRBJ1-6|.
CASSQERRDNSPLHF
TGCGCCAGCAGCCAGGAAAGACGGGATAATTCACCCCTCCACTTT
>TRBV9|.|TRBJ1-2|.
CASSVTRHANYGYTF
TGTGCCAGCAGCGTAACGAGGCACGCTAACTATGGCTACACCTTC
>TRBV6-1|few|TRBJ1-5|.
CASSGNPGNQPQHF
TGTGCCAGCAGTGGAAACCCAGGTAATCAGCCCCAGCATTTT
>TRBV7-9|few|TRBJ1-1|.
CASSGLGRTEAFF
TGTGCCAGCAGCGGCCTCGGGAGAACGGAAGCTTTCTTT
>TRBV6-5|.|TRBJ1-1|TRBD1
CASSYSTGWTEAFF
TGTGCCAGCAGTTACTCGACAGGGTGGACTGAAGCTTTCTTT
>TRBV28|few|TRBJ2-1|.
CASSSSGFPSYNEQFF
TGTGCCAGCAGTTCGAGCGGGTTCCCCTCCTACAATGAGCAGTTCTTC
>TRBV6-5|few|TRBJ1-2|TRBD1
CASSYSGTGSYGYTF
TGTGCCAGCAGTTACTCCGGGACAGGGAGCTATGGCTACACCTTC
>TRBV30|few|TRBJ2-3|.
CAWSVRDDTSDTQYF
TGTGCCTGGAGTGTACGCGATGACACATCAGATACGCAGTATTTT
>TRBV5-1|.|TRBJ2-7|TRBD1
CASSLASRTGNGQYF
TGCGCCAGCAGCTTGGCCAGTAGGACAGGTAATGGGCAGTACTTC
>TRBV2|.|TRBJ2-7|TRBD1
CASRGQGTYEQYF
TGTGCCAGCAGGGGACAGGGGACCTACGAGCAGTACTTC
>TRBV5-4|.|TRBJ1-5|.
CASSPGPGDNQPQHF
TGTGCCAGCAGCCCGGGGCCAGGGGATAATCAGCCCCAGCATTTT
>TRBV5-1|.|TRBJ2-7|.
CASSISGAYEQYF
TGCGCCAGCAGTATCTCAGGGGCCTACGAGCAGTACTTC
>TRBV29-1|few|TRBJ1-2|TRBD1
CSVYPGTGYGYTF
TGCAGCGTTTACCCCGGGACAGGCTATGGCTACACCTTC
>TRBV6-5|.|TRBJ2-7|TRBD2
CASKGLAGTYEQYF
TGTGCCAGCAAGGGGCTAGCGGGGACCTACGAGCAGTACTTC
>TRBV19|few|TRBJ2-5|TRBD1
CASSTGVQETQYF
TGTGCCAGTAGCACAGGGGTCCAAGAGACCCAGTACTTC
>TRBV16|.|TRBJ1-5|.
CASSQNNNQPQHF
TGTGCCAGCAGCCAAAATAATAATCAGCCCCAGCATTTT
>TRBV5-6|few|TRBJ1-4|.
CASSLNEKLFF
TGTGCCAGCAGCCTGAATGAAAAACTGTTTTTT
>TRBV4-2|few|TRBJ2-1|TRBD2
CASSQVAGNYNEQFF
TGTGCCAGCAGCCAAGTAGCGGGGAACTACAATGAGCAGTTCTTC
>TRBV19|.|TRBJ1-2|.
CASSLYYGYTF
TGTGCCAGTAGCCTGTATTATGGCTACACCTTC
>TRBV7-9|.|TRBJ1-2|TRBD1
CASSDRVSLYGYTF
TGTGCCAGCAGCGACAGGGTCTCGCTCTATGGCTACACCTTC
>TRBV9|few|TRBJ2-7|.
CASSVDPGSTYEQYF
TGTGCCAGCAGCGTAGACCCGGGAAGCACCTACGAGCAGTACTTC
>TRBV29-1|few|TRBJ2-7|TRBD2
CSAIGTSGPYEQYF
TGCAGCGCCATCGGGACTAGCGGGCCCTACGAGCAGTACTTC
>TRBV4-3|.|TRBJ1-5|.
CASSQDRGQPQHF
TGCGCCAGCAGCCAAGATCGGGGACAGCCCCAGCATTTT
>TRBV10-3|.|TRBJ2-1|.
CAISPGSGSYNEQFF
TGTGCCATCAGTCCGGGGTCCGGCTCCTACAATGAGCAGTTCTTC
>TRBV7-3|.|TRBJ2-5|.
CASSFPRDSETQYF
TGTGCCAGCAGCTTCCCCCGGGACTCCGAGACCCAGTACTTC